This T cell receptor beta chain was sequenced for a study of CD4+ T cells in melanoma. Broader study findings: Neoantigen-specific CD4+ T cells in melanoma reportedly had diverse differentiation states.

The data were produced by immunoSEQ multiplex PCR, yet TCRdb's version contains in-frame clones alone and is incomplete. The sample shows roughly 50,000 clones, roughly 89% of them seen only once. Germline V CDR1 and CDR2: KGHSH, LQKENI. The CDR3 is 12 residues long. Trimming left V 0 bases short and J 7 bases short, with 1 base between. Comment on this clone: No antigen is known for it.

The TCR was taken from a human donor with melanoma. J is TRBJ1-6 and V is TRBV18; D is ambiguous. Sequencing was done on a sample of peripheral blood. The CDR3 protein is CASSPPNSPLHF. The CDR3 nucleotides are TGTGCCAGCTCACCACCGAATTCACCCCTCCACTTT.